Reported below is one TCR beta chain. Its antigen is unknown. Amplified TCR beta CDR3 regions came from RNA transcripts. HTBI primers were used for first-round RT-PCR of the TCR CDR3. From the multiplex PCR reads, TCRdb called clonotypes with MiXCR, one entry per CDR3 protein. This sample yields about 640,000 distinct CDR3 sequences, of which about 20% are seen a single time; about 35% belongs to the top ten. This specimen belongs to a study of T cells in Graves' hyperthyroidism and ophthalmopathy. As for the study in general: Peripheral blood was obtained at initial diagnosis, preceding any treatment. Overall study results and limits: Blood also contained most expanded thyroid clonotypes above 0.001.

Each ophthalmopathy patient scored at least 3 on the Clinical Activity Score and at least 4 on NOSPECS grade, with duration under 3 months. Exclusion of a patient resulted from uncontrolled infection, other autoimmune disease, pregnancy or lactation. The TCR sequence derives from a man aged 25 to 40 with Graves' ophthalmopathy. Input material: blood.

In nucleotides, the CDR3 is TGCGCCAGCAGTAACAGACTAGTTGGTGAGCAGTTCTTC. Its protein is CASSNRLVGEQFF. V and J are TRBV10-1 and TRBJ2-1; possible D gene TRBD2, 6 bases. The CDR3 has 13 residues. Germline values: CDR1 WNHNN, CDR2 SYGVQD (reference sequence). V was clipped by 5 bases and J by 9 bases, with 14 bases between them.